These 5 T cell receptor beta chains came from one sample sequenced in a study of blood T cell repertoires in COVID-19 (TCRdb year 2020). Library preparation employed the immunoSEQ multiplex PCR assay. This is the immuneACCESS table as TCRdb keeps it, with only in-frame sequences that have V and J called. A part of the clones is gone; compared with another copy, unresolved V genes explain less than half, and the rest is unexplained. This sample gives 35,000 to 45,000 clones in total; around four fifths of them show up just once. Around 35% of the sample goes to the ten largest clones. The specimen was peripheral blood. The receptor source for this set is a man aged 60 to 75 with acute or convalescent COVID-19.

This chain links TRBV5-1 with TRBJ1-2; D is undetermined. CDR1 and CDR2 from the germline V gene are SGHRS and YFSETQ. V was pared by 0 bases and J by 4 bases, with 4 bases between. There are 12 residues in the CDR3. CDR3 protein: CASSLASYGYTF. The DNA of the CDR3 is TGCGCCAGCAGCTTGGCTAGCTATGGCTACACCTTC. The variable domain in full, with the rest retrieved from reference TRBV5-1 and TRBJ1-2, is KAGVTQTPRYLIKTRGQQVTLSCSPISGHRSVSWYQQTPGQGLQFLFEYFSETQRNKGNFPGRFSGRQFSNSRSEMNVSTLELGDSALYLCASSLASYGYTFGSGTRLTVV.

The chain uses TRBV10-2 and TRBJ2-5, with 7 positions matching TRBD2. The germline V gene has CDR1 WSHSY and CDR2 SAAADI. V shed 0 bases and J 5 bases; nucleotides not matched to a gene: 3. The CDR3 covers 14 residues. This CDR3 is CASSESGGRETQYF. CDR3 nucleotide sequence: TGCGCCAGCAGTGAGTCGGGAGGGAGGGAGACCCAGTACTTC.

This rearrangement joins TRBV5-4 to TRBJ2-3, with D maybe TRBD1 (5 bases). The CDR3 has 14 residues. Germline V gene data show CDR1 as SGHNT and CDR2 as YYREEE (reference sequence). The germline V and J ends were trimmed by 4 bases and 1 base, with 10 bases remaining between them. CDR3 region: CASSKTEGTDTQYF. The CDR3 region has the DNA TGTGCCAGCAGCAAGACAGAAGGCACAGATACGCAGTATTTT.

The chain recombines TRBV20-1 with TRBJ2-7; 8 bases line up with TRBD1. Germline CDR1 DFQATT, CDR2 SNEGSKA (reference sequence). This CDR3 is 16 amino acids long. The trim removed 6 bases at V and 2 bases at J, leaving 15 bases unmatched. CDR3 nucleotides: TGCAGTGCCAGTACGACAGGGGAGATATCGACCTACGAGCAGTACTTC. Protein product: CSASTTGEISTYEQYF.

Only a few counts were recorded for this clone. The rearrangement links TRBV10-3 to TRBJ2-3, with 7 bases that match TRBD2. The germline V gene has CDR1 ENHRY and CDR2 SYGVKD. This CDR3 comprises 14 residues. V lost 2 bases, J lost 1 base, and 0 bases stayed unmatched. For the CDR3, the DNA is TGTGCCATCAGTGAGGCGGGAGGCACAGATACGCAGTATTTT. Its translation: CAISEAGGTDTQYF.